This TCR beta chain was profiled in a study of blood T cell repertoires in COVID-19 (TCRdb year 2020). Notes on the research overall: The collaborator samples originated in the United States, Italy and Spain and spanned the acute and convalescent phases of COVID-19. The prospective study material was composed of cDNA or gDNA derived from T cells, B-cell-depleted T cells, or PBMCs. The repertoires were released in a freely available public database meant as a resource for research on the immune response to SARS-CoV-2. The dataset comprised deeply sampled blood TCRbeta repertoires from subjects exposed to, actively infected with, or recovered from COVID-19. HLA class I and class II types, where available, came from metadata supplied by the sample provider rather than from assay-based typing. The sample metadata nearly always contained a de-identified subject ID, COVID-19 status, age in years and sex. Samples came from the ongoing ImmuneRACE study (first 160 participants) plus 1,254 subjects from 6 global collaborators.

From its cysteine to its phenylalanine, the CDR3 spans 12 amino acids. Kept here is only the CDR3 DNA, which spans 36 bases and is read in frame from base 1. The CDR1 and CDR2 encoded by the germline V gene are MNHEY and SVGEGT. Collaborating institutions collected whole blood in K2EDTA tubes following their own protocols. For TCRbeta analysis, collaborators shipped samples as frozen whole blood, isolated PBMCs, or DNA extracted from either of those sample types. The immunoSEQ Assay, a bias-controlled multiplex PCR, was used to amplify TCRbeta CDR3 regions from genomic DNA. The authors' pipeline ran thus. The number of nucleated cells in each sample was estimated by amplification of reference gene primers within the assay. Sequence reads were collapsed and filtered to measure the absolute abundance of every unique TCRbeta CDR3 rearrangement. For each sample, productive Simpson clonality was calculated as the square root of Simpson's diversity index across productive rearrangements. TCRdb mirrors the immuneACCESS table, restricted to in-frame sequences. Some clones are absent from its copies; in checked studies, under half trace to an unresolved V gene, and the reason for the others is unknown. Clonal size and the V and J genes are those of that table, whereas D and trimming came from the DNA. The sample table holds some 250,000 clones, of which over 65% were seen once. 3.3% of the sample is held by the ten biggest clonotypes.

Points the paper makes about the study in general: Clinical and demographic metadata were provided uncurated, with the amount varying by source and participant.

This clone was recorded a few times. No antigen is known for it. Relative to the germline gene, one junction end is altered; a read error may explain this. The receptor's source is a woman of 80 years or more with acute or convalescent COVID-19. Specimen: peripheral blood. The rearranged chain carries TRBV6-2 or TRBV6-3 and TRBJ2-4; a stretch of 9 junction bases matches TRBD1. At the DNA level, the sequence is TGTGCCAGCAGCTACTCGACAGGGGGGAAGTACTTC. This yields the protein CASSYSTGGKYF.